The clone carrying this T cell receptor (beta chain) was observed a single time. This CDR3 has 15 residues. Trimming removed 6 bases at V and 3 bases at J, with 17 bases between. From germline, CDR1 is MNHEY and CDR2 SMNVEV (reference sequence). In terms of age and location, participants ranged from roughly 18 to 95 years and lived in around 22 US areas. Categorization into cohorts depended on clinical history that participants reported. Profiled with immunoSEQ multiplex PCR; TCRdb holds only in-frame clones, not every one. The sample gives 350,000 to 550,000 clones, 70% to 90% of which show up once; under 2% is in the top ten. The sample originates from a study of blood T cell repertoires in COVID-19. As for the study in general: There were acute and convalescent COVID-19 samples, and they came from the United States, Italy and Spain.

The receptor comes from a woman aged 18 to 35 with acute COVID-19. The sample taken for sequencing was PBMCs or T cells enriched from blood (not recorded which). The rearrangement uses TRBV27 and TRBJ1-2, with a weak D call TRBD1 (6 bases). The CDR3 region is CASSSTGKEYYGYTF. CDR3 nucleotide sequence: TGTGCCAGCAGCTCTACAGGGAAGGAATACTATGGCTACACCTTC.